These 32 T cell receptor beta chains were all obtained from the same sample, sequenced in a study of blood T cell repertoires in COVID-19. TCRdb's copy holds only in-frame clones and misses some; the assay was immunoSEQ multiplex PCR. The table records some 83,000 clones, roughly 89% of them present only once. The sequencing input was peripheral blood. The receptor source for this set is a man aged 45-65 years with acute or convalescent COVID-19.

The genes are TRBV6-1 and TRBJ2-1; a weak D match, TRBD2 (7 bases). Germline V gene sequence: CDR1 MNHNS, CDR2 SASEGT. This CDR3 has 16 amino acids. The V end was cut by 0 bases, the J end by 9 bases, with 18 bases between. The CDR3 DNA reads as TGTGCCAGCAGTGAAGCTGCGGGGGCCGGACGGGGTGAGCAGTTCTTC. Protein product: CASSEAAGAGRGEQFF.

The CDR3 bases are TGTGCCAGCAACCCAGGGTATGGCTACACCTTC. Translation: CASNPGYGYTF. V and J are TRBV6-5 and TRBJ1-2; possibly TRBD1 for D (5 bases). The germline CDR1 and CDR2 sequences are MNHEY and SVGAGI. Trimming pared 7 bases from V and 5 bases from J, leaving 8 bases between. This CDR3 is 11 amino acids long.

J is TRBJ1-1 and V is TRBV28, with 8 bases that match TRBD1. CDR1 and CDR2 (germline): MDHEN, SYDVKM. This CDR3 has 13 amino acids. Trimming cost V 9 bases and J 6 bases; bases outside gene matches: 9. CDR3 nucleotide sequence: TGTGCCAGTCAGGGGGCCTCAAGGGCTGAAGCTTTCTTT. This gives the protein CASQGASRAEAFF. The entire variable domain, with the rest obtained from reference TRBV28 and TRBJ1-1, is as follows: DVKVTQSSRYLVKRTGEKVFLECVQDMDHENMFWYRQDPGLGLRLIYFSYDVKMKEKGDIPEGYSVSREKKERFSLILESASTNQTSMYLCASQGASRAEAFFGQGTRLTVV.

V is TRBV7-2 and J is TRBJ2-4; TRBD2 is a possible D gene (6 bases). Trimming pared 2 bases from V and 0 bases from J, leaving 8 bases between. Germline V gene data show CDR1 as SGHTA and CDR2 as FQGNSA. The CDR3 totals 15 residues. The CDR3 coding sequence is TGTGCCAGCAGCTTAAGCGGGTTAGCCAAAAACATTCAGTACTTC. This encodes CASSLSGLAKNIQYF.

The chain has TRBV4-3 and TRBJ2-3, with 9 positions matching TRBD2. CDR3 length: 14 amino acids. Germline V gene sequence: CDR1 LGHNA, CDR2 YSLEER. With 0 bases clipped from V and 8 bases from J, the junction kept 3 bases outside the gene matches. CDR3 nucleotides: TGCGCCAGCAGCCAAGATTTTAGCGGGGGTACGCAGTATTTT. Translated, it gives CASSQDFSGGTQYF.

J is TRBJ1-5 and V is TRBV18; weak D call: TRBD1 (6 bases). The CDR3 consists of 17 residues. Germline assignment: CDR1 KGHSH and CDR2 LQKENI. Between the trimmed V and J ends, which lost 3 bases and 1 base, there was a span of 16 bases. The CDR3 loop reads CASSPEPSQGSNQPQHF. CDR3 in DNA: TGTGCCAGCTCACCGGAGCCCTCGCAGGGGAGCAATCAGCCCCAGCATTTT.

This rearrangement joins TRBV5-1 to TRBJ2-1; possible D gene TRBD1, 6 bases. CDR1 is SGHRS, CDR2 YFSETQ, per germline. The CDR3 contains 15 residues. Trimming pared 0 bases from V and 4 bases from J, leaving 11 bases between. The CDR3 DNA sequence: TGCGCCAGCAGCTTGGCGGTGGGGGCTTACAATGAGCAGTTCTTC. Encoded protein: CASSLAVGAYNEQFF.

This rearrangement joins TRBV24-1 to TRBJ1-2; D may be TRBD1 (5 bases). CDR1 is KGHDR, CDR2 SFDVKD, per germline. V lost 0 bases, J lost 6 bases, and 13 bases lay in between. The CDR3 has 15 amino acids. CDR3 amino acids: CATSDLSRASHGYTF. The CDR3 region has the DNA TGTGCCACCAGTGATTTGAGCAGGGCGTCCCATGGCTACACCTTC.

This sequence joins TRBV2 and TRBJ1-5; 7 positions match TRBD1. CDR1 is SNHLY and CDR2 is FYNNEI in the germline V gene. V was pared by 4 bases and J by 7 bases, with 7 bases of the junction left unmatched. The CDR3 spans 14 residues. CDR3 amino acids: CASSGTGGRQPQHF. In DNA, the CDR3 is TGTGCCAGCAGTGGGACAGGTGGGCGCCAGCCCCAGCATTTT.

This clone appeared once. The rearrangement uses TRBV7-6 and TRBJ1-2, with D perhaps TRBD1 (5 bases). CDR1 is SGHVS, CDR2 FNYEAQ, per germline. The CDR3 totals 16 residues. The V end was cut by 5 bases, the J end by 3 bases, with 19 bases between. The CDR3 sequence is CASSGDIGGRDYGYTF. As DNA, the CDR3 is TGTGCCAGCAGCGGAGATATCGGTGGCAGGGACTATGGCTACACCTTC.

The CDR3 reads CASRQGSGETQYF. Here the CDR3 DNA reads TGTGCCAGCAGGCAGGGTTCTGGCGAGACCCAGTACTTC. The V and J genes are TRBV7-9 and TRBJ2-5; TRBD1 is a possible D gene (5 bases). Germline V lookup: CDR1 SEHNR, CDR2 FQNEAQ (reference sequence). This CDR3 contains 13 residues. V lost 6 bases and J 5 bases, leaving 13 bases between the germline ends.

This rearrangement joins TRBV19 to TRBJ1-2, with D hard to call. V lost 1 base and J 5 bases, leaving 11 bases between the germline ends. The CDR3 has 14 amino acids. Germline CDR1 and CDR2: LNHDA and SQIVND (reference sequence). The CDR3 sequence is CASSIGRNFYGYTF. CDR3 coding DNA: TGTGCCAGTAGTATAGGCAGGAACTTTTATGGCTACACCTTC.

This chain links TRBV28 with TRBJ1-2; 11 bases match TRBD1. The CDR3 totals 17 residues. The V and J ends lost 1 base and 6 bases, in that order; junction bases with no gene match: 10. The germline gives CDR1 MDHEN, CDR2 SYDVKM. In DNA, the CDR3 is TGTGCCAGCAGTTTATTTGCAGGACAGGGGGCTCGGAATGGCTACACCTTC. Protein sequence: CASSLFAGQGARNGYTF.

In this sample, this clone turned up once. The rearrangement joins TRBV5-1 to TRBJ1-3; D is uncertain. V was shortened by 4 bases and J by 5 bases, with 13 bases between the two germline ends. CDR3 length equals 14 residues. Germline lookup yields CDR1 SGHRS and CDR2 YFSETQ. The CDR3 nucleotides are TGCGCCAGCAGCCACGGGGAGGGCCGAAACACCATATATTTT. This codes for CASSHGEGRNTIYF.

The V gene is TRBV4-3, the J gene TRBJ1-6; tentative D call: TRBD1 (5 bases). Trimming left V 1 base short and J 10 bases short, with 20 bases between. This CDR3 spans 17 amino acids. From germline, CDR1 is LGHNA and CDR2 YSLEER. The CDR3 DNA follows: TGCGCCAGCAGCCAAGCTGTTCGGGCGGGGCTTGGGTCACCCCTCCACTTT. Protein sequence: CASSQAVRAGLGSPLHF.

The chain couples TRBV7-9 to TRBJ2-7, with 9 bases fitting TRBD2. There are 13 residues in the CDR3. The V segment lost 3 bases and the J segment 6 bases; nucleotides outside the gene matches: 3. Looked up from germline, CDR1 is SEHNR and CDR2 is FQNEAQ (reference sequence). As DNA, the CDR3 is TGTGCCAGCAGCTTGGCGACTAGCGGCGAGCAGTACTTC. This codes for CASSLATSGEQYF.

The CDR3 reads CASSFPPGTGGNTIYF. Here the CDR3 DNA reads TGTGCCAGCAGTTTCCCTCCCGGGACAGGGGGAAACACCATATATTTT. The chain employs TRBV28 and TRBJ1-3, with 9 bases that match TRBD1. The germline V gene encodes CDR1 MDHEN and CDR2 SYDVKM. The CDR3 covers 16 residues. With V trimmed by 3 bases and J by 4 bases, 7 bases remained unmatched.

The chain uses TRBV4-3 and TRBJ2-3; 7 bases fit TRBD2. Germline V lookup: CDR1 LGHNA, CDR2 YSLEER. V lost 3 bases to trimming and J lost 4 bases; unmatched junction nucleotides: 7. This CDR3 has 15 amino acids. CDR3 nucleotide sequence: TGCGCCAGCAGCCAGGGTTTACTAGCGTCAGATACGCAGTATTTT. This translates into CASSQGLLASDTQYF.

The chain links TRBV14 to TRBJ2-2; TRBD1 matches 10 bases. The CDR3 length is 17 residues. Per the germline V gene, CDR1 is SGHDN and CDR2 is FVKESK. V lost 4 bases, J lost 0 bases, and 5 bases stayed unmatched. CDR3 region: CASSRQGARSNTGELFF. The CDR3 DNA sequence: TGTGCCAGCAGCCGACAGGGGGCCCGATCGAACACCGGGGAGCTGTTTTTT.

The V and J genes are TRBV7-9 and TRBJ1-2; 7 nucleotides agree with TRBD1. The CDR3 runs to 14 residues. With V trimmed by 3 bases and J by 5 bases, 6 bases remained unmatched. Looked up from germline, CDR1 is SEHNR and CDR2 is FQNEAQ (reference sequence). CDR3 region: CASSLTTGPYGYTF. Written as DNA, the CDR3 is TGTGCCAGCAGCTTGACGACAGGGCCGTATGGCTACACCTTC.

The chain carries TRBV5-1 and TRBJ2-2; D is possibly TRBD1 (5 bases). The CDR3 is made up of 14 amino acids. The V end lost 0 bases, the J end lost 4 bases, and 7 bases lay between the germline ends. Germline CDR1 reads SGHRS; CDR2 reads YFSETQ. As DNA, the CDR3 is TGCGCCAGCAGCTTGGGGACAATCACCGGGGAGCTGTTTTTT. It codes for CASSLGTITGELFF.

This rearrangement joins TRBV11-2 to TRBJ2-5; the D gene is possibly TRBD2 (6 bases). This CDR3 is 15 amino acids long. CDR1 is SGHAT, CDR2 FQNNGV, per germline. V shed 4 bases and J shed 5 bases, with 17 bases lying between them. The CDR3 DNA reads TGTGCCAGCAGCTCCGACTACGGGAGTTTCGAGACCCAGTACTTC. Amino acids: CASSSDYGSFETQYF.

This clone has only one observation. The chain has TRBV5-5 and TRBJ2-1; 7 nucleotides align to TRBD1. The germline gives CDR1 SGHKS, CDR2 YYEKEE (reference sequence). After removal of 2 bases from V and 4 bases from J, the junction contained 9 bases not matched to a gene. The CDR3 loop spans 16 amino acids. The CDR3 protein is CASSFFSGTAYNEQFF. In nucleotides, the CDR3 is TGTGCCAGCAGCTTCTTTTCTGGGACAGCATACAATGAGCAGTTCTTC.

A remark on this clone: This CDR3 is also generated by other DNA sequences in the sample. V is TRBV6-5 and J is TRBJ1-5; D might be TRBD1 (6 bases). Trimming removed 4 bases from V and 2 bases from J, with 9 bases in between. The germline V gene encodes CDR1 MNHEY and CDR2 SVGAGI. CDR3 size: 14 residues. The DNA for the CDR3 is TGTGCCAGCAGTTTATCAGGGGGCAATCAGCCCCAGCATTTT. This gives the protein CASSLSGGNQPQHF.

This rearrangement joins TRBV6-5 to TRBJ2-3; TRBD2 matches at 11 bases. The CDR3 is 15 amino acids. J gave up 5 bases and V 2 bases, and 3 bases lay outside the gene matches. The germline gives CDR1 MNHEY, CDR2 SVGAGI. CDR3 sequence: CASSYGLAGGDTQYF. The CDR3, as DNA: TGTGCCAGCAGTTACGGGCTAGCGGGGGGAGATACGCAGTATTTT.

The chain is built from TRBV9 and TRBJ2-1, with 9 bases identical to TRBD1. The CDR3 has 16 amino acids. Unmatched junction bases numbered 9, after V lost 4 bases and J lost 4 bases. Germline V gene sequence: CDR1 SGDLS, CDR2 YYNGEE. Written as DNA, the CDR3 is TGTGCCAGCAGCCCACCAACAGGGGGCGCTTACAATGAGCAGTTCTTC. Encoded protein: CASSPPTGGAYNEQFF. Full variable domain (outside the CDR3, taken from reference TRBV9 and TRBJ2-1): DSGVTQTPKHLITATGQRVTLRCSPRSGDLSVYWYQQSLDQGLQFLIQYYNGEERAKGNILERFSAQQFPDLHSELNLSSLELGDSALYFCASSPPTGGAYNEQFFGPGTRLTVL.

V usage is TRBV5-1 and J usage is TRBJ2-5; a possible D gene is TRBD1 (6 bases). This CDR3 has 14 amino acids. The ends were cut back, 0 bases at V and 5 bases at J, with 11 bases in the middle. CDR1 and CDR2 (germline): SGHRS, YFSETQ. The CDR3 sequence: CASSLVAGDETQYF. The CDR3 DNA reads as TGCGCCAGCAGCTTGGTGGCAGGGGATGAGACCCAGTACTTC.

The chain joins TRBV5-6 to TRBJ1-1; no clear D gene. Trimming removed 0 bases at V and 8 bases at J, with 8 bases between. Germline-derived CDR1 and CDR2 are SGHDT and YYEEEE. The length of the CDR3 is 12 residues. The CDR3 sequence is CASSLARGEAFF. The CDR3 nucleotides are TGTGCCAGCAGCTTGGCACGCGGGGAAGCTTTCTTT. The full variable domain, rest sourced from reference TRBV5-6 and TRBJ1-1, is DAGVTQSPTHLIKTRGQQVTLRCSPKSGHDTVSWYQQALGQGPQFIFQYYEEEERQRGNFPDRFSGHQFPNYSSELNVNALLLGDSALYLCASSLARGEAFFGQGTRLTVV.

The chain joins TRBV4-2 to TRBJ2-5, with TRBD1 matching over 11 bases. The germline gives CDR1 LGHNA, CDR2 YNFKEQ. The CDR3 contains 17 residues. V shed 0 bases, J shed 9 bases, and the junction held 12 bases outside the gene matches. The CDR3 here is CASSQEPPGQGVVAQYF. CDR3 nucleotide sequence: TGTGCCAGCAGCCAAGAACCCCCGGGACAGGGGGTAGTGGCCCAGTACTTC.

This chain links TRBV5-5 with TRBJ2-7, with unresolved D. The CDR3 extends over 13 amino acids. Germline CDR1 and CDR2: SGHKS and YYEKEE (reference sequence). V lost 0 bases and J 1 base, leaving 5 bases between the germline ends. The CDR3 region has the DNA TGTGCCAGCAGCTTGGCTCGTTCCTACGAGCAGTACTTC. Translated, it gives CASSLARSYEQYF.

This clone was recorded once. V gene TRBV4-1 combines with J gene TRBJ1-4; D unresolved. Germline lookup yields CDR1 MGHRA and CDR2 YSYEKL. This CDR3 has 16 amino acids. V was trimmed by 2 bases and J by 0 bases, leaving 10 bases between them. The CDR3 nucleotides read TGCGCCAGCAGCCAAAAACAGCTTCCAACTAATGAAAAACTGTTTTTT. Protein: CASSQKQLPTNEKLFF.

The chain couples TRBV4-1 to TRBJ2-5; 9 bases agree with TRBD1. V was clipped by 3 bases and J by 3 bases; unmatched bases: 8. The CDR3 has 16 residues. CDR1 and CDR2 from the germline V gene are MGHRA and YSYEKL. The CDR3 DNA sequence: TGCGCCAGCAGCCACCCCCCCCGGGACAGGGAAGAGACCCAGTACTTC. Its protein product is CASSHPPRDREETQYF.